This TCR beta chain was sequenced during a study of Ad26.COV2.S vaccination and SARS-CoV-2 variants. Study context: Into the muscle, Ad26.COV2.S was dosed once or twice, 56 days apart. Whole-study findings and limits: It was found that vaccine and placebo recipients had similar non-spike TCR breadth.

Specified treatment: some 19 received Ad26.COV2.S at low or high dose, single or two shots; 5 received placebo; per-sample allocation not given. Sampling was done on day 63 after the first vaccine or placebo injection. With regard to this clone: Its antigen is undetermined.

CDR1 is MGHRA and CDR2 is YSYEKL in the germline V gene. The V gene lost 0 bases and the J gene lost 4 bases, with 14 bases spanning the gap. The CDR3 runs 16 residues. Method: immunoSEQ multiplex PCR; TCRdb's copy keeps in-frame clones and lacks some. The sample yields around 420,000 clones, over 75% seen once. The chain has TRBV4-1 and TRBJ2-3; tentatively, D is TRBD2 (6 bases). The clonotype originates from a person between 18 and 65 years old who received the Ad26.COV2.S COVID-19 vaccine or a placebo. The source was peripheral blood, collected in a trial of Ad26.COV2.S vaccine versus placebo. CDR3 DNA: TGCGCCAGCAGCCAAGAGATGGCGGGGAGGTCAGATACGCAGTATTTT. Its protein is CASSQEMAGRSDTQYF.